This T cell receptor (beta chain) was found in a study of identifying expanded T cells in peripheral blood. Notes on the study in general: Around 1.2 clones differed between technical replicates, versus around 15 and 19 over time. Approximately two-week clone count variance significantly increased as total template count grew.

Per the germline V gene, CDR1 is SNHLY and CDR2 is FYNNEI. The ends were cut back, 3 bases at V and 2 bases at J, with 11 bases in the middle. The CDR3 has 14 residues. Sequencing used immunoSEQ multiplex PCR; TCRdb keeps in-frame clones, though not all of them. The sample contains roughly 100,000 clones, 88% of which appear only once. Only one count was recorded for this clone. Its matching antigen is unknown. The chain joins TRBV2 to TRBJ2-7; D may be TRBD1 or TRBD2 (6 bases each). The clonotype originates from a person aged 18 to 70 in good health. Material for sequencing was blood. Here the CDR3 reads CASSDGGGPYEQYF. Here the CDR3 DNA reads TGTGCCAGCAGTGATGGAGGGGGGCCCTACGAGCAGTACTTC.